This T cell receptor beta chain comes out of a study of Tregs in tolerant kidney transplant recipients. Study conclusions and caveats: This study did not directly address biological reproducibility. The most relevant donor-specific Treg TCRbeta repertoire apparently came from expansion with activated donor B cells.

V lost 0 bases and J 7 bases, leaving 10 bases between the germline ends. This CDR3 comprises 13 residues. CDR1 SGDLS and CDR2 YYNGEE come from the germline V gene. Comment on this clone: Its antigen remains unidentified.

Unstimulated regulatory T cells (CD4+CD25+CD127-), CD4+CD25- non-regulatory cells, CD4 and CD8 cells were FACS-sorted from thawed PBMCs. Using immunoSEQ multiplex PCR, the repertoire was profiled, and TCRdb retains in-frame clones only, with some absent. The repertoire includes around 120,000 clones, roughly nine tenths of them detected once, and less than 0.7% sits in the top ten. Sequencing was carried out using CD4+ T cells from blood. This chain links TRBV9 with TRBJ1-2, with D uncertain. The receptor was isolated from a human donor in good health. The CDR3 DNA follows: TGTGCCAGCAGCGTAGTCCCGAGCGGTGGCTACACCTTC. Translation: CASSVVPSGGYTF. Complete variable domain (other parts from reference TRBV9 and TRBJ1-2): DSGVTQTPKHLITATGQRVTLRCSPRSGDLSVYWYQQSLDQGLQFLIQYYNGEERAKGNILERFSAQQFPDLHSELNLSSLELGDSALYFCASSVVPSGGYTFGSGTRLTVV.